Following are 23 T cell receptor beta chains from one sample sequenced in a study of persistence of HIV-infected CD4 T cells. Lysates of CMV-infected fibroblasts at 9 to 10 ug/mL stimulated these cells. Responding CD4+ T cells were sorted by upregulation of both CD40 ligand and CD69. Their antigen targets remain unknown. Sequencing used immunoSEQ version 4 in survey mode. Sequencing used immunoSEQ multiplex PCR; TCRdb keeps in-frame clones, though not all of them. Here the sample spans approximately 18,000 clones, less than 70% being singletons. The sample consisted of CD4+ T cells sorted from PBMCs after roughly 18-hour stimulation, taken from a patient who received antiretroviral therapy. These receptors were obtained from an adult woman with HIV who was CMV-seropositive.

V gene TRBV10-2 combines with J gene TRBJ2-3; 10 nucleotides align to TRBD1. Per the germline V gene, CDR1 is WSHSY and CDR2 is SAAADI. The V gene end was trimmed by 2 bases and the J gene end by 5 bases; junction bases not matched to a gene: 10. The length of the CDR3 is 17 residues. The CDR3 here is CASSEQIDRGRKDTQYF. DNA for the CDR3: TGCGCCAGCAGTGAGCAGATAGACAGGGGGCGTAAAGATACGCAGTATTTT.

The V and J genes are TRBV2 and TRBJ1-6; unclear D gene. Germline V gene data show CDR1 as SNHLY and CDR2 as FYNNEI. The CDR3 covers 15 residues. Trimming took off 5 bases at V and 7 bases at J, with 15 bases between the two ends. DNA for the CDR3: TGTGCCAGCAGTTGGGCCGGGGTAGGGAATTCACCCCTCCACTTT. This encodes CASSWAGVGNSPLHF.

The V gene is TRBV3-1 (or the pseudogene TRBV3-2), the J gene TRBJ2-7, with 10 bases that match TRBD2. With 4 bases clipped from V and 7 bases from J, the junction kept 16 bases outside the gene matches. The germline gives CDR1 LGHDT, CDR2 YNNKEL (reference sequence). CDR3 length equals 17 residues. The DNA of the CDR3 is TGTGCCAGCAGCCGGAACCAGGGGAGCGGGGGGGCCCGGGAGCAGTACTTC. Translating it yields CASSRNQGSGGAREQYF.

This clone was seen a handful of times. The chain employs TRBV19 and TRBJ2-7, with 7 bases that match TRBD2. Germline trimming cut 3 bases from V and 0 bases from J; bases unmatched to any gene: 2. CDR3 size: 14 residues. CDR1 is LNHDA, CDR2 SQIVND, per germline (reference sequence). In nucleotides, the CDR3 is TGTGCCAGTAGTATGGGGGGGAGCTCCTACGAGCAGTACTTC. This translates into CASSMGGSSYEQYF.

The CDR3 loop reads CASRVGLAVIDTQYF. The CDR3 DNA reads as TGCGCCAGCAGGGTCGGACTAGCGGTCATAGATACGCAGTATTTT. The chain employs TRBV5-1 and TRBJ2-3; 10 bases are a match to TRBD2. The ends lost 5 bases at V and 5 bases at J; junction bases unmatched: 8. The CDR3 is 15 residues long. The V gene's germline CDR1 is SGHRS and CDR2 YFSETQ.

The chain couples TRBV7-6 to TRBJ2-1, with D possibly called TRBD1 or TRBD2 (5 bases each). CDR1 is SGHVS and CDR2 is FNYEAQ in the germline V gene. The CDR3 runs 15 residues. Trimming removed 2 bases at V and 5 bases at J, with 13 bases between. CDR3 amino acids: CASSLSRGLNNEQFF. DNA for the CDR3: TGTGCCAGCAGCTTATCGAGGGGATTGAACAATGAGCAGTTCTTC.

This sequence joins TRBV7-9 and TRBJ2-1; 10 bases are shared with TRBD1. Per germline, CDR1 SEHNR and CDR2 FQNEAQ (reference sequence). With V trimmed by 1 base and J by 6 bases, 0 bases remained unmatched. The CDR3 is made up of 14 amino acids. As DNA, the CDR3 is TGTGCCAGCAGCTTAGGGACAGGGGGCAATGAGCAGTTCTTC. This sequence encodes CASSLGTGGNEQFF.

This clone was recorded once. V is TRBV5-1 and J is TRBJ2-3; 7 bases map to TRBD1. CDR3 length: 14 amino acids. V lost 4 bases and J lost 2; bases outside the gene matches: 4. Germline CDR1 and CDR2: SGHRS and YFSETQ. The CDR3 reads CASSLGTVTDTQYF. The CDR3, as DNA: TGCGCCAGCAGCCTCGGGACAGTCACAGATACGCAGTATTTT.

This clone was seen a few times. The chain combines TRBV24-1 with TRBJ1-2; a possible D gene is TRBD1 (6 bases). The germline V gene has CDR1 KGHDR and CDR2 SFDVKD. The V end lost 6 bases, the J end lost 7 bases, and 17 bases lay between the germline ends. The CDR3 sequence is 14 residues long. The CDR3 coding sequence is TGTGCCACCAGTCCTCCCGGGGGGCATTTTGGCTACACCTTC. Protein sequence: CATSPPGGHFGYTF.

The genes are TRBV15 and TRBJ1-3; maybe TRBD1 (5 bases). The germline gives CDR1 LNHNV, CDR2 YYDKDF (reference sequence). The length of the CDR3 is 14 residues. Trimming stripped 8 bases from V and 7 bases from J, with 18 bases between. The CDR3 loop is CATGGGTTGNTIYF. CDR3 DNA: TGTGCCACCGGGGGGGGGACGACCGGGAACACCATATATTTT.

The chain recombines TRBV6-6 with TRBJ1-1; 7 nucleotides agree with TRBD1. V dropped 6 bases and J dropped 3; count of bases not matched to a gene: 4. The CDR3 loop spans 13 amino acids. CDR1 and CDR2 (germline): MNHNY, SVGAGI (reference sequence). The CDR3 DNA sequence: TGTGCCAGCAGAGTAACAGGGGACACTGAAGCTTTCTTT. Translated, it gives CASRVTGDTEAFF.

In its sample, this clone was seen a few times. The chain links TRBV10-1 to TRBJ2-1; 15 nucleotides line up with TRBD2. There are 16 residues in the CDR3. From germline, CDR1 is WNHNN and CDR2 SYGVQD (reference sequence). The ends lost 2 bases at V and 5 bases at J; junction bases unmatched: 1. This CDR3 is CASSEGTSGGHNEQFF. In DNA form, the CDR3 reads TGCGCCAGCAGTGAGGGGACTAGCGGGGGGCACAATGAGCAGTTCTTC.

The table lists this clone with a count of one. The CDR3 DNA reads as TGTGCCAGCAGTTTAGTAGGGATTAGTAGGAACACTGAAGCTTTCTTT. Its translation is CASSLVGISRNTEAFF. The rearrangement joins TRBV28 to TRBJ1-1; D is undetermined. The CDR3 is 16 residues long. Trimming removed 2 bases from V and 1 base from J, with 14 bases in between. Germline V gene data show CDR1 as MDHEN and CDR2 as SYDVKM.

This clone was seen just once. V usage is TRBV6-6 and J usage is TRBJ1-2, with 8 bases identical to TRBD1. The CDR3 totals 18 residues. Looked up from germline, CDR1 is MNHNY and CDR2 is SVGAGI (reference sequence). The J segment lost 4 bases and the V segment lost 5 bases, leaving 18 bases of the junction unmatched. This CDR3 reads CASSPGSRGLSTAYGYTF. CDR3 nucleotide sequence: TGTGCCAGCAGTCCGGGATCCAGGGGGCTTTCAACGGCCTATGGCTACACCTTC.

The rearrangement links TRBV18 to TRBJ1-1; D is possibly TRBD1 (6 bases). Germline values: CDR1 KGHSH, CDR2 LQKENI. The CDR3 loop spans 14 amino acids. V was trimmed by 3 bases and J by 0 bases, leaving 8 bases between them. The CDR3 is CASSPGQLNTEAFF. In nucleotides, the CDR3 is TGTGCCAGCTCACCCGGACAGTTGAACACTGAAGCTTTCTTT.

Notes on this clone: This CDR3 is also generated by other DNA sequences in the sample. The CDR3 nucleotides are TGTGCCAGCAGTTTGGGCGGTGGCTACACCTTC. Translation gives CASSLGGGYTF. The chain links TRBV12-3 or TRBV12-4 to TRBJ1-2; no clear D. Deletions cut 3 bases from V and 7 bases from J, with 6 bases between. CDR3 length equals 11 residues.

This clone was found a few times. The rearrangement joins TRBV2 to TRBJ1-1; weak D call: TRBD1 (5 bases). V gave up 2 bases and J gave up 4 bases, with 11 bases separating them. CDR1 and CDR2 from the germline V gene are SNHLY and FYNNEI. This CDR3 is 14 amino acids long. The CDR3 DNA is TGTGCCAGCAGTGAACAGCGCGGGGGCACTGAAGCTTTCTTT. It is translated as CASSEQRGGTEAFF. Full variable domain (remainder filled in from reference TRBV2 and TRBJ1-1): EPEVTQTPSHQVTQMGQEVILRCVPISNHLYFYWYRQILGQKVEFLVSFYNNEISEKSEIFDDQFSVERPDGSNFTLKIRSTKLEDSAMYFCASSEQRGGTEAFFGQGTRLTVV.

V gene TRBV2 combines with J gene TRBJ2-2; the D is unclear. The germline CDR1 and CDR2 sequences are SNHLY and FYNNEI. Trimming shortened V by 8 bases and J by 1 base, and 11 bases separated the two germline ends. CDR3 length: 14 residues. The CDR3 loop reads CASLPPGNTGELFF. The CDR3 DNA sequence: TGTGCCAGCCTACCGCCAGGGAACACCGGGGAGCTGTTTTTT.

V gene TRBV19 combines with J gene TRBJ1-2; D not resolved. CDR3 length equals 12 residues. CDR1 is LNHDA, CDR2 SQIVND, per germline (reference sequence). V lost 5 bases to trimming and J lost 7 bases, with 11 bases between them. The CDR3 region has the DNA TGTGCCAGTAGTTTGAGGGAGGGTGGCTACACCTTC. Protein: CASSLREGGYTF.

This chain connects TRBV12-3 or TRBV12-4 to TRBJ1-1; possibly TRBD1 for D (6 bases). The ends were cut back, 7 bases at V and 6 bases at J, with 9 bases in the middle. This CDR3 region has 11 residues. CDR3 DNA: TGTGCCAGCATTTACAGGGCTGAAGCTTTCTTT. Amino acid sequence: CASIYRAEAFF.

The gene calls are TRBV5-1 and TRBJ2-3; D is possibly TRBD1 (6 bases). From germline, CDR1 is SGHRS and CDR2 YFSETQ. The CDR3 runs 14 residues. V lost 7 bases and J 1 base, leaving 13 bases between the germline ends. CDR3 in amino acids: CASETGYRTDTQYF. CDR3 nucleotides: TGCGCCAGCGAAACAGGGTACCGCACAGATACGCAGTATTTT.

The chain uses TRBV5-1 and TRBJ1-3; D gene uncertain. This CDR3 has 15 residues. Trimming pared 0 bases from V and 0 bases from J, leaving 7 bases between. Per germline, CDR1 SGHRS and CDR2 YFSETQ. The CDR3 protein is CASSLAASSGNTIYF. In nucleotides, the CDR3 is TGCGCCAGCAGCTTGGCGGCCTCCTCTGGAAACACCATATATTTT. The full variable domain, in which reference TRBV5-1 and TRBJ1-3 provide the parts outside the CDR3, is KAGVTQTPRYLIKTRGQQVTLSCSPISGHRSVSWYQQTPGQGLQFLFEYFSETQRNKGNFPGRFSGRQFSNSRSEMNVSTLELGDSALYLCASSLAASSGNTIYFGEGSWLTVV.

The chain has TRBV18 and TRBJ1-2; 8 positions agree with TRBD1. After removal of 3 bases from V and 4 bases from J, the junction contained 10 bases not matched to a gene. The germline V gene encodes CDR1 KGHSH and CDR2 LQKENI. The CDR3 has 16 amino acids. CDR3 sequence (DNA): TGTGCCAGCTCACCCGGGCAGGGGGCGATTCTCTATGGCTACACCTTC. It is translated as CASSPGQGAILYGYTF.